The 2 T cell receptor beta chains listed next were all sequenced from one sample in a study of blood T cell repertoires in COVID-19. Here immunoSEQ multiplex PCR was the method, and the copy in TCRdb shows in-frame clones only, minus some. The table records tens of thousands of clones, around 77% of them present only once. Sequencing was carried out using peripheral blood. These TCRs come from a man in his sixties or seventies with COVID-19, enrolled during active disease.

The V and J genes are TRBV4-3 and TRBJ1-2; 7 positions agree with TRBD1. CDR3 length: 21 amino acids. In germline, CDR1 is LGHNA, CDR2 YSLEER. Unmatched junction bases numbered 22, after V lost 0 bases and J lost 3 bases. Here the CDR3 DNA reads TGCGCCAGCAGCCAAGATCCCCCTTGGGGTGAGATACAGGGGAGGTACTATGGCTACACCTTC. Translating it yields CASSQDPPWGEIQGRYYGYTF.

The V call is TRBV21-1, the J call TRBJ1-2; TRBD1, as called in the table, went unchecked against the DNA. TRBV21-1 is termed a pseudogene. This CDR3 has 14 amino acids. The CDR3 region has the DNA TGTGCCAGCAGCCTCCGACAGGCCCACTATGGCTACACCTTC. This gives the protein CASSLRQAHYGYTF.